The clone carrying this T cell receptor (beta chain) was picked up many times. Antigen: not known. No donor had other autoimmune disease, uncontrolled infection, pregnancy or lactation. These data belong to a study of Graves' ophthalmopathy and Graves' hyperthyroidism. V gave up 3 bases and J gave up 2 bases, with 12 bases separating them. The CDR3 has 15 amino acids. Germline V gene sequence: CDR1 KGHDR, CDR2 SFDVKD. From RNA, the CDR3 regions of TCR beta chains were amplified and sequenced. HTBI primers were employed in first-round RT-PCR, then a second-round multiplex PCR followed. MiXCR, run by TCRdb on the multiplex PCR reads, gives a single entry per CDR3 protein. The table has over a million distinct CDR3 sequences, 36% seen once. Overall study findings and caveats: Sensitivity of 87.88% and specificity of about 77% were achieved when a 13-signature model separated ophthalmopathy from stable hyperthyroidism. In blood appeared most of the expanded thyroid clonotypes whose frequency exceeded 0.001.

The sequenced material came from peripheral blood or thyroid tissue (not recorded which). The clonotype originates from an adult man with Graves' hyperthyroidism. The chain employs TRBV24-1 and TRBJ2-5; D uncertain. The CDR3 DNA sequence: TGTGCCACCAGTGATAGATCCGGGCTACAAGAGACCCAGTACTTC. Protein sequence: CATSDRSGLQETQYF.